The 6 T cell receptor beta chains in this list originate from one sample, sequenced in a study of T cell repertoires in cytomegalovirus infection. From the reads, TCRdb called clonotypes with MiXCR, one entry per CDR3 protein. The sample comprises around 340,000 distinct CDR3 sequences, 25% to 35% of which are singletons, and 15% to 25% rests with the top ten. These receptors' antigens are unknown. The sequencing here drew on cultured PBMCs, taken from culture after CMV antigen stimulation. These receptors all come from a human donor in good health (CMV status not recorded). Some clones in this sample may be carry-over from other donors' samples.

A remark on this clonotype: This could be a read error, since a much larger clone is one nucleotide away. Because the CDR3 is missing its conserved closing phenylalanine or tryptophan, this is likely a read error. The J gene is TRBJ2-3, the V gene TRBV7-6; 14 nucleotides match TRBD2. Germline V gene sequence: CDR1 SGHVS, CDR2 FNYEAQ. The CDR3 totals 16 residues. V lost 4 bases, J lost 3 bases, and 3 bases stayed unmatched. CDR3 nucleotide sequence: TGTGCCAGCAGCTCGACTAGCGGGGGGGATACAGATACGCAGTATTTG. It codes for CASSSTSGGDTDTQYL.

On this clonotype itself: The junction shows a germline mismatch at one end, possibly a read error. CDR3 coding DNA: TGTGCCAGCAGCCGGGGGGGCTTCCTCACCCGCTACAATGAGCAGCTCTTC. Amino acids: CASSRGGFLTRYNEQLF. The chain combines TRBV7-4 with TRBJ2-1; 8 bases line up with TRBD2. The CDR3 sequence is 17 residues long. The V gene's germline CDR1 is SGHVT and CDR2 SQSDAQ. The complete variable domain, with remaining parts taken from reference TRBV7-4 and TRBJ2-1, reads GAGVSQSPRYKVAKRGRDVALRCDSISGHVTLYWYRQTLGQGSEVLTYSQSDAQRDKSGRPSGRFSAERPERSVSTLKIQRTEQGDSAVYLCASSRGGFLTRYNEQLFGPGTRLTVL.

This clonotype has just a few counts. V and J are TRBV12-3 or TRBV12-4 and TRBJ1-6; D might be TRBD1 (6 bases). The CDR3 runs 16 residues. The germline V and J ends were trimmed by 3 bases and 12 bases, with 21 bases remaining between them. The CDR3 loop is CASSFGINDRLGPLHF. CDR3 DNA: TGTGCCAGCAGTTTTGGGATAAATGACAGGCTGGGACCCCTCCACTTT.

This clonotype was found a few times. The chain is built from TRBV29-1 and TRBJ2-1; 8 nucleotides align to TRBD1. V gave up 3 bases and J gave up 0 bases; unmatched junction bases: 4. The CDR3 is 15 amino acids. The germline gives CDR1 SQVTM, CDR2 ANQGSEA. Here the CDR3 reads CSVDRGQGSYNEQFF. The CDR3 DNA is TGCAGCGTTGACCGCGGACAGGGCTCCTACAATGAGCAGTTCTTC.

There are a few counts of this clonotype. The CDR3 nucleotides read TGTGCCAGCAGTTACTTATCGGGGAGCTCTGGAAACACCATATATTTT. Translated, it gives CASSYLSGSSGNTIYF. The chain couples TRBV6-5 to TRBJ1-3, with unresolved D. The CDR3 spans 16 residues. V lost 1 base to trimming and J lost 0 bases, with 10 bases between them. CDR1 is MNHEY, CDR2 SVGAGI, per germline.

CDR3 sequence: CASSRNIEGGYTF. Here the CDR3 DNA reads TGTGCCAGCAGTCGAAACATTGAAGGTGGCTACACCTTC. The chain joins TRBV27 to TRBJ1-2; no reliable D call. Germline V gives CDR1 MNHEY, CDR2 SMNVEV (reference sequence). The V end lost 5 bases, the J end lost 7 bases, and 14 bases lay between the germline ends. CDR3 length equals 13 residues.